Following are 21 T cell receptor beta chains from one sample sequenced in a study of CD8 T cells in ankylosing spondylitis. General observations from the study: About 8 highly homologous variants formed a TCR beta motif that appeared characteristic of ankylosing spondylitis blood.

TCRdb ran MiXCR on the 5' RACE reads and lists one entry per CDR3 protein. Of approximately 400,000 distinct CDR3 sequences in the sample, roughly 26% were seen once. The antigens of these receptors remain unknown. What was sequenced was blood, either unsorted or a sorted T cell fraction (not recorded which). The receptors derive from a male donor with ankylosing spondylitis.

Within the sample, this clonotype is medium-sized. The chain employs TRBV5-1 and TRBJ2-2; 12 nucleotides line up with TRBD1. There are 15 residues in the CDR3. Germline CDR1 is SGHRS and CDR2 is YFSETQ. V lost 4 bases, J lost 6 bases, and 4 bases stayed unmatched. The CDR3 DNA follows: TGCGCCAGCAGCCTGGGACAGGGGGCGCCCGGGGAGCTGTTTTTT. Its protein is CASSLGQGAPGELFF.

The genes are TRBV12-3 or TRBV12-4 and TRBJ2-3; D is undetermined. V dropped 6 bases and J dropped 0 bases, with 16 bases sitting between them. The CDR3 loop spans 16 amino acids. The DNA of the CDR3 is TGTGCCAGCAGGCCCCTAAAGTATTCTAGCACAGATACGCAGTATTTT. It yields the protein CASRPLKYSSTDTQYF.

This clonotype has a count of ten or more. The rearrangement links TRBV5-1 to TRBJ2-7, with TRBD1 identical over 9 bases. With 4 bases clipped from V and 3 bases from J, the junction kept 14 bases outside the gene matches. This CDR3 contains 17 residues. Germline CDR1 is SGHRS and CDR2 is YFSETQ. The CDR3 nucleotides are TGCGCCAGCAGCGTTGTGGGGTCCGGGACAGGGTTCTACGAGCAGTACTTC. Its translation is CASSVVGSGTGFYEQYF.

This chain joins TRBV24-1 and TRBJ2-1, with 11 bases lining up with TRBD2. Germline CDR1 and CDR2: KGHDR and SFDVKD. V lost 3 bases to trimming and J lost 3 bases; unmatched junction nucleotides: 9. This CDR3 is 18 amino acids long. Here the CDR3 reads CATSDRTIAGGLYNEQFF. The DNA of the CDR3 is TGTGCCACCAGTGATCGCACCATAGCGGGAGGGCTCTACAATGAGCAGTTCTTC.

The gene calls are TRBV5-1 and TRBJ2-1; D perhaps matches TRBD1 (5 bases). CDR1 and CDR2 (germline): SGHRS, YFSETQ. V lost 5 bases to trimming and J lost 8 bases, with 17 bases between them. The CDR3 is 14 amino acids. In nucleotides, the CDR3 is TGCGCCAGCAGACTTGGTCTTCAGGGCGATGAGCAGTTCTTC. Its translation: CASRLGLQGDEQFF.

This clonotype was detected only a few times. CDR3 bases: TGTGCCATCAGTCGATCCGGGACAGGGATATATGGCTACACCTTC. It translates to CAISRSGTGIYGYTF. This chain uses TRBV10-3 with TRBJ1-2, with 9 bases fitting TRBD1. The CDR3 spans 15 residues. V gave up 5 bases and J gave up 5 bases; unmatched junction bases: 9. Germline V gene data show CDR1 as ENHRY and CDR2 as SYGVKD.

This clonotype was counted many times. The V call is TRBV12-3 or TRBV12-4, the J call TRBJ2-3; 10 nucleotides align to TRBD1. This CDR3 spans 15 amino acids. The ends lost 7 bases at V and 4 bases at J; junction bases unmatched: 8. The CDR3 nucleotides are TGTGCCAGCATCAGGACAGGGGGATCTGCAGATACGCAGTATTTT. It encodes CASIRTGGSADTQYF.

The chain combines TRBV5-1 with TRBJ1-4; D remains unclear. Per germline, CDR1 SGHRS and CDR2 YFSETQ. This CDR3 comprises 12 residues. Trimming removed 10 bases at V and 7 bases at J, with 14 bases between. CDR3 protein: CASQGLSEKLFF. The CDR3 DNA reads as TGCGCCTCTCAAGGGTTAAGTGAAAAACTGTTTTTT.

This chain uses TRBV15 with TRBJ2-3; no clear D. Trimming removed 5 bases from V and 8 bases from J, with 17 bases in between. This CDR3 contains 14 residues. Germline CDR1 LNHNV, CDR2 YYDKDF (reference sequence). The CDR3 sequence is CATSFRRLSATQYF. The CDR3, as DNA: TGTGCCACCAGCTTCAGACGACTCTCTGCTACGCAGTATTTT.

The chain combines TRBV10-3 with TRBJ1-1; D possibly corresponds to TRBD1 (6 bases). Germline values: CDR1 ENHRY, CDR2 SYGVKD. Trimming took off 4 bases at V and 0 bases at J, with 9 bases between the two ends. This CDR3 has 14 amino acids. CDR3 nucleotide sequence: TGTGCCATCAGTGGGGGACATATGAACACTGAAGCTTTCTTT. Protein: CAISGGHMNTEAFF.

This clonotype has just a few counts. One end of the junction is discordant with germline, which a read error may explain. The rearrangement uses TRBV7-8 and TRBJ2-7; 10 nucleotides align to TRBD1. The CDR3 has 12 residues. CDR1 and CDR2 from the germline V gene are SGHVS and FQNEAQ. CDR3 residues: CASSSREGQGDF. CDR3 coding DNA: TGTGCCAGCAGCTCCCGGGAAGGACAGGGGGACTTC.

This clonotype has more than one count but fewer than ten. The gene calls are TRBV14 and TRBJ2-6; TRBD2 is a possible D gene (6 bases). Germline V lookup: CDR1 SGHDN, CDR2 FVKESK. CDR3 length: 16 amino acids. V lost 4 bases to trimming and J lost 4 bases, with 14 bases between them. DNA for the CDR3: TGTGCCAGCAGCCCCCGCGGGGAAGAAGGGGCCAACGTCCTGACTTTC. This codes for CASSPRGEEGANVLTF.

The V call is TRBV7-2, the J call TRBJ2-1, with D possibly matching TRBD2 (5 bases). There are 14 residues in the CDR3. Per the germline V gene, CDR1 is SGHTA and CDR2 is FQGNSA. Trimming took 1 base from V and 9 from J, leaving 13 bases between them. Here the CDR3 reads CASSLVEGVGEQFF. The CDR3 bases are TGTGCCAGCAGCTTAGTTGAGGGAGTAGGTGAGCAGTTCTTC.

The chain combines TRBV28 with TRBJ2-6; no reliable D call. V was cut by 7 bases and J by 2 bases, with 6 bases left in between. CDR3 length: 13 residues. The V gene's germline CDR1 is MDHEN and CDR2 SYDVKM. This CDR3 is CASTQAGANVLTF. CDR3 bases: TGTGCCAGCACTCAGGCTGGGGCCAACGTCCTGACTTTC.

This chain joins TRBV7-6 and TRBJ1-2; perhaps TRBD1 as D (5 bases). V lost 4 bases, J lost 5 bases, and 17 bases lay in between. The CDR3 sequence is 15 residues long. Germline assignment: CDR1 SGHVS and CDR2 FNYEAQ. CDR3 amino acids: CASSSGRGDGYGYTF. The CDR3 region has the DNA TGTGCCAGCAGCTCCGGACGGGGGGATGGATATGGCTACACCTTC.

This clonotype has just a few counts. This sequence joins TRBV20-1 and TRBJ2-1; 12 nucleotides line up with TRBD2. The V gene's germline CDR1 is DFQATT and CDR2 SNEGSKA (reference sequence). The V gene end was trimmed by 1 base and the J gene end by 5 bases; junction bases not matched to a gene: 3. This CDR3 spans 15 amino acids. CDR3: CSARVTSGSNNEQFF. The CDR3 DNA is TGCAGTGCTAGAGTGACTAGCGGGAGTAACAATGAGCAGTTCTTC.

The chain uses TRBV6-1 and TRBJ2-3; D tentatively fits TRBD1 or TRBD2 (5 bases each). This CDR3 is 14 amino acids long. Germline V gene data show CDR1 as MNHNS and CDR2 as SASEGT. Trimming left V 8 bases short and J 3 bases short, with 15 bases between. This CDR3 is CASRSGLVTDTQYF. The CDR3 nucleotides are TGTGCCAGCCGGTCGGGGCTAGTAACAGATACGCAGTATTTT.

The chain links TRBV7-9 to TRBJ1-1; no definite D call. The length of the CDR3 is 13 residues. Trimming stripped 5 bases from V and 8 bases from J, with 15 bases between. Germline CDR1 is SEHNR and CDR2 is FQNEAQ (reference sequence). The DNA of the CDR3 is TGTGCCAGCAGCGCGGGCACAGAGACCGAAGCTTTCTTT. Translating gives CASSAGTETEAFF. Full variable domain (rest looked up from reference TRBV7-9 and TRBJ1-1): DTGVSQNPRHKITKRGQNVTFRCDPISEHNRLYWYRQTLGQGPEFLTYFQNEAQLEKSRLLSDRFSAERPKGSFSTLEIQRTEQGDSAMYLCASSAGTETEAFFGQGTRLTVV.

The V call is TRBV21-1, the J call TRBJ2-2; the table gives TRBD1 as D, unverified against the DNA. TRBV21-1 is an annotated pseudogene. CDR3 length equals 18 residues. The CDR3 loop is CASSGHPGTGSYTGELFF. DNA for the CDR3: TGTGCCAGCAGCGGGCACCCCGGGACAGGGTCTTACACCGGGGAGCTGTTTTTT.

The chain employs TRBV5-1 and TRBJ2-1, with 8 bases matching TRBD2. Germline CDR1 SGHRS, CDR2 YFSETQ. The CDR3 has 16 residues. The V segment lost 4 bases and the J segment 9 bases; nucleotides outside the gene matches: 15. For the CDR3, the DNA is TGCGCCAGCAGCCTCGTAGCGGGACTGAGTGGGAGTGAGCAGTTCTTC. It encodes CASSLVAGLSGSEQFF.

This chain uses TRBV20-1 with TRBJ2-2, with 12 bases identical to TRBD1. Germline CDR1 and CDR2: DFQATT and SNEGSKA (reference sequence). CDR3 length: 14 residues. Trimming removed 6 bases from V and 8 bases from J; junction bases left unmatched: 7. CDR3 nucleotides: TGCAGTGCCAGGGACAGGGGGCGATCGGGGGAGCTGTTTTTT. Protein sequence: CSARDRGRSGELFF.